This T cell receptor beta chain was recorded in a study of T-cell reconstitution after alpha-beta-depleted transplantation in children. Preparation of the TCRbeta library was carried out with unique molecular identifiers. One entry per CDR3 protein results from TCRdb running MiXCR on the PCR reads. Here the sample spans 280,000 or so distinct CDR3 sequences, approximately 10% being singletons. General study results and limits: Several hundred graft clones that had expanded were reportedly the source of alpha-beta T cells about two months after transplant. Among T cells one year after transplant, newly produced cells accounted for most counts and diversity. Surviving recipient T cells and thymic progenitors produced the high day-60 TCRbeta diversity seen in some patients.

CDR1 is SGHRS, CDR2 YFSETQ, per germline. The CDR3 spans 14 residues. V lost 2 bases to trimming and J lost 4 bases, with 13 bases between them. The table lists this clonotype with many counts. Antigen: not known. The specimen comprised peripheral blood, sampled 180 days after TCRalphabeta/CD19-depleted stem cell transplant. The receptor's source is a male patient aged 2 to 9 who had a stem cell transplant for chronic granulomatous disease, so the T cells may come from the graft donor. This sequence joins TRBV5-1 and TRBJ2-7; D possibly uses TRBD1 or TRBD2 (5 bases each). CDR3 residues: CASSFSGTPYEQYF. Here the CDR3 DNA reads TGCGCCAGCAGCTTTTCCGGGACCCCGTACGAGCAGTACTTC.